This T cell receptor beta chain was captured by sequencing in a study of identical twins. All of the donors were Caucasians in good health. A universal primer site was added by template switching, and unique molecular identifiers were carried by the cDNA. TCRdb passed the 5' RACE reads through MiXCR, listing each CDR3 protein once. The profile covers a few hundred thousand distinct CDR3 sequences, with about 8% appearing a single time and less than 4% taken by the ten largest. Trimming cost V 2 bases and J 3 bases; bases outside gene matches: 4. Germline values: CDR1 KGHSH, CDR2 LQKENI. The CDR3 runs 14 residues. These data were likewise used in another study, on yellow fever vaccine responses in identical twins.

The TCR sequence derives from a woman aged 18-29 years in good health. The rearrangement links TRBV18 to TRBJ2-7; TRBD1 matches at 7 bases. Sequenced sample: CD8+ T cells sorted from blood. CDR3 residues: CASSPGTDFYEQYF. The CDR3 region has the DNA TGTGCCAGCTCACCAGGGACAGACTTCTACGAGCAGTACTTC.